The present T cell receptor beta chain was sequenced within a study of neurological immune-mediated disorders. In germline, CDR1 is WNHNN, CDR2 SYGVQD (reference sequence). V shed 4 bases and J shed 4 bases, with 22 bases lying between them. The CDR3 covers 17 residues. From 2 million PBMCs stored at -80 C, the unsorted libraries were generated. The cDNA came from 5'RACE, which used 10-nucleotide random UMIs. TCRdb re-called the 5' RACE reads through MiXCR, storing one row per CDR3 protein. The sample includes roughly 30,000 distinct CDR3 sequences, 5% to 8% of them seen just once. The clonotype comes from a woman aged 45-59 years in good health. This chain links TRBV10-1 with TRBJ1-1, with unresolved D. Input material: PBMCs. As DNA, the CDR3 is TGCGCCAGCAGTGGGTCAGCGGTGACGGGAGCGCTCACTGAAGCTTTCTTT. Amino acid sequence: CASSGSAVTGALTEAFF.